This TCR beta chain was sequenced during a study of T cells after yellow fever vaccination. As for the study in general: With SMART-Seq v4 Ultra Low Input, the fractions containing low cell numbers were prepared.

TCRdb recomputed calls from the 5' RACE reads with MiXCR, one row per CDR3 protein. Among some 300,000 distinct CDR3 sequences, roughly 8.7% were seen once, and the ten largest hold approximately 3.3%. Study-wide results and caveats: Highly abundant clonotypes carried over from the bulk population could end up in FACS-sorted repertoires as contaminants. Faster peaking, at day 5 versus 15, marked a secondary response that was weaker.

As for this clonotype: The antigen is not known.

V was pared by 5 bases and J by 6 bases, with 17 bases between. The germline CDR1 and CDR2 sequences are SNHLY and FYNNEI. This CDR3 comprises 15 residues. Sequenced material: CD4+ T cells sorted from PBMCs, taken 5 days after the yellow fever booster vaccination. The gene calls are TRBV2 and TRBJ1-5; D perhaps matches TRBD1 (6 bases). The receptor was isolated from a man younger than 35 who received the YFV17D yellow fever vaccine. DNA for the CDR3: TGTGCCAGCAGTTTACAGGGTGGTTGGGGTCAGCCCCAGCATTTT. Protein product: CASSLQGGWGQPQHF.